These 15 T cell receptor beta chains were all obtained from the same sample, sequenced in a study of OX40 agonist ivuxolimab in advanced cancers. TCRdb's table, derived via immunoSEQ multiplex PCR, lists solely in-frame clones and lacks some. The sample contains under 30,000 clones, about nine tenths of which appear only once. The sequencing used CD4+ or CD8+ T cells sorted from blood, collected in a trial of the OX40 agonist ivuxolimab. These receptor sequences come from an adult with an advanced solid tumor such as melanoma, head and neck, liver or kidney cancer.

The J gene is TRBJ1-2, the V gene TRBV7-9; maybe TRBD1 (5 bases). There are 13 residues in the CDR3. V was cut by 1 base and J by 6 bases, with 9 bases left in between. The germline gives CDR1 SEHNR, CDR2 FQNEAQ (reference sequence). The CDR3 loop is CASSLGQLDGYTF. The CDR3 DNA sequence: TGTGCCAGCAGCTTAGGACAGTTGGATGGCTACACCTTC.

The chain links TRBV27 to TRBJ1-5; 9 bases match TRBD1. The length of the CDR3 is 15 residues. Germline trimming cut 5 bases from V and 2 bases from J; bases unmatched to any gene: 4. The germline CDR1 and CDR2 sequences are MNHEY and SMNVEV (reference sequence). The CDR3 region has the DNA TGTGCCAGCAGTCCGTGGACAGGGGGCAATCAGCCCCAGCATTTT. Translated, it gives CASSPWTGGNQPQHF.

The chain joins TRBV5-1 to TRBJ2-3, with TRBD1 matching over 9 bases. J gave up 3 bases and V 3 bases, and 8 bases lay outside the gene matches. Germline CDR1 reads SGHRS; CDR2 reads YFSETQ. There are 16 residues in the CDR3. CDR3 in amino acids: CASSSIPGQGTDTQYF. CDR3 bases: TGCGCCAGCAGCTCAATACCGGGACAGGGAACAGATACGCAGTATTTT. Full variable domain (remainder filled in from reference TRBV5-1 and TRBJ2-3): KAGVTQTPRYLIKTRGQQVTLSCSPISGHRSVSWYQQTPGQGLQFLFEYFSETQRNKGNFPGRFSGRQFSNSRSEMNVSTLELGDSALYLCASSSIPGQGTDTQYFGPGTRLTVL.

The gene calls are TRBV7-3 and TRBJ2-1, with 8 positions matching TRBD2. The CDR3 length is 15 residues. The V gene end was trimmed by 2 bases and the J gene end by 7 bases; junction bases not matched to a gene: 7. Germline V lookup: CDR1 SGHTA, CDR2 FQGTGA. CDR3 DNA: TGTGCCAGCAGCTTAGGGCTAGCGGGTTTAAATGAGCAGTTCTTC. Amino acids: CASSLGLAGLNEQFF.

This chain connects TRBV18 to TRBJ2-1; TRBD2 agrees at 14 bases. Germline CDR1 reads KGHSH; CDR2 reads LQKENI. The J segment lost 8 bases and the V segment lost 4 bases, leaving 4 bases of the junction unmatched. The CDR3 extends over 15 amino acids. The CDR3 region has the DNA TGTGCCAGCTCACGACTAGCGGGGGGGCCCGATGAGCAGTTCTTC. This translates into CASSRLAGGPDEQFF.

The V and J genes are TRBV15 and TRBJ1-1; D is ambiguous. V dropped 1 base and J dropped 11 bases, with 14 bases sitting between them. CDR1 and CDR2 (germline): LNHNV, YYDKDF (reference sequence). The CDR3 contains 13 residues. The CDR3 bases are TGTGCCACCAGCAGAGTAAATTTTAACGTGGCTTTCTTT. Protein product: CATSRVNFNVAFF. The full variable domain, rest sourced from reference TRBV15 and TRBJ1-1, is DAMVIQNPRYQVTQFGKPVTLSCSQTLNHNVMYWYQQKSSQAPKLLFHYYDKDFNNEADTPDNFQSRRPNTSFCFLDIRSPGLGDTAMYLCATSRVNFNVAFFGQGTRLTVV.

This clone occurred once. V usage is TRBV7-6 and J usage is TRBJ2-7; TRBD2 might be the D (6 bases). The CDR3 contains 15 residues. V gave up 5 bases and J gave up 4 bases, with 18 bases separating them. The germline gives CDR1 SGHVS, CDR2 FNYEAQ. The CDR3 DNA follows: TGTGCCAGCAGCCGCACGGAGGGCCCGGTGTACGAGCAGTACTTC. Translation gives CASSRTEGPVYEQYF.

The chain carries TRBV13 and TRBJ1-5; 7 nucleotides match TRBD1. V lost 4 bases and J lost 5; bases outside the gene matches: 2. Germline lookup yields CDR1 PRHDT and CDR2 FYEKMQ (reference sequence). CDR3 length equals 13 residues. The CDR3 reads CASSSRGDQPQHF. The CDR3 DNA follows: TGTGCCAGCAGCTCCAGGGGGGATCAGCCCCAGCATTTT.

The chain carries TRBV27 and TRBJ2-1; 11 nucleotides line up with TRBD2. Germline V gene data show CDR1 as MNHEY and CDR2 as SMNVEV (reference sequence). The CDR3 has 21 residues. V lost 6 bases and J lost 8; bases outside the gene matches: 27. The CDR3 bases are TGTGCCAGCAGCCGCTTATCGGGGCTAGCGGGAGGCCCATTAATCGGCTATGAGCAGTTCTTC. It is translated as CASSRLSGLAGGPLIGYEQFF.

V is TRBV29-1 and J is TRBJ2-1; TRBD2 might be the D (5 bases). The CDR3 contains 10 residues. In germline, CDR1 is SQVTM, CDR2 ANQGSEA. Trimming took 6 bases from V and 8 from J, leaving 8 bases between them. As DNA, the CDR3 is TGCAGCGTCGGGGTGGATGAGCAGTTCTTC. This codes for CSVGVDEQFF.

This clone came up once. The chain combines TRBV5-5 with TRBJ2-2; D ambiguous. Germline V gene lookup returns CDR1 SGHKS and CDR2 YYEKEE (reference sequence). Trimming shortened V by 7 bases and J by 1 base, and 11 bases separated the two germline ends. The CDR3 contains 14 residues. This CDR3 is CASGQWLNTGELFF. The CDR3 nucleotides are TGTGCCAGCGGGCAATGGCTGAACACCGGGGAGCTGTTTTTT.

V is TRBV19 and J is TRBJ2-3; D not resolved. V was shortened by 3 bases and J by 3 bases, with 1 base between the two germline ends. This CDR3 is 11 amino acids long. Germline lookup yields CDR1 LNHDA and CDR2 SQIVND (reference sequence). For the CDR3, the DNA is TGTGCCAGTAGTATGACAGATACGCAGTATTTT. The encoded protein is CASSMTDTQYF.

CDR3 region: CATSLRGQGGYGYTF. The CDR3 region has the DNA TGTGCCACCAGCCTTCGTGGGCAGGGCGGCTATGGCTACACCTTC. The chain links TRBV15 to TRBJ1-2; D might be TRBD1 (5 bases). This CDR3 is 15 amino acids long. The V gene's germline CDR1 is LNHNV and CDR2 YYDKDF (reference sequence). The ends were cut back, 5 bases at V and 4 bases at J, with 17 bases in the middle.

The rearrangement joins TRBV9 to TRBJ2-3; D gene ambiguous. The length of the CDR3 is 16 residues. Trimming removed 4 bases at V and 7 bases at J, with 22 bases between. The germline V gene has CDR1 SGDLS and CDR2 YYNGEE. CDR3: CASSTPGSNMGNTQYF. The CDR3, as DNA: TGTGCCAGCAGCACCCCGGGTAGCAATATGGGTAATACGCAGTATTTT.

The J gene is TRBJ1-2, the V gene TRBV10-3, with 7 bases that match TRBD1. CDR3 size: 13 residues. CDR1 and CDR2 from the germline V gene are ENHRY and SYGVKD. Germline trimming cut 8 bases from V and 6 bases from J; bases unmatched to any gene: 9. The CDR3 DNA reads as TGTGCCATCGCAGGGGGTCTAATGGATGGCTACACCTTC. As protein: CAIAGGLMDGYTF.